This entry features one T cell receptor (beta chain) sequence. The entry originates in a study of blood T cell repertoires in COVID-19. The CDR3 totals 14 residues. In germline, CDR1 is MGHRA, CDR2 YSYEKL. With 1 base clipped from V and 6 bases from J, the junction kept 4 bases outside the gene matches. Assay: immunoSEQ multiplex PCR; the TCRdb copy retains only in-frame clones and omits some. Here the sample spans hundreds of thousands of clones, about four fifths being singletons. The sample was peripheral blood. This clonotype was sampled from a woman older than 75 with acute or convalescent COVID-19. The chain recombines TRBV4-1 with TRBJ1-1; TRBD1 matches at 8 bases. CDR3 DNA: TGCGCCAGCAGCCAAGCACAGGGGGTGGCTGAAGCTTTCTTT. Translating it yields CASSQAQGVAEAFF.